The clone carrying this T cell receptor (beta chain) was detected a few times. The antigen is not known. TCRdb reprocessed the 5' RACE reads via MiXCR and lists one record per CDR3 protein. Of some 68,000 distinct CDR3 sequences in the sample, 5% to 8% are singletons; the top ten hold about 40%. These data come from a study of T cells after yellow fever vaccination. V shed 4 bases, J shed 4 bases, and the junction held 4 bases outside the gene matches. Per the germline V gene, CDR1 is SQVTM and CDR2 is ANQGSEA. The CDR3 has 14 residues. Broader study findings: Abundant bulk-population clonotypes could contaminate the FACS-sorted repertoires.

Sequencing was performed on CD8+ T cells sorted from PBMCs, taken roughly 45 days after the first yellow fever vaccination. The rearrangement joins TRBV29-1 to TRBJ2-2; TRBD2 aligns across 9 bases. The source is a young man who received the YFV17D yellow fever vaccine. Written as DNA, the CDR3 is TGCAGCGTTGTAGCGGGGGCTTCCACCGGGGAGCTGTTTTTT. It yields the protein CSVVAGASTGELFF.